This entry features one TCR beta chain sequence. The data originate from a study of beta chain features in type 1 diabetes. The wider study: There was similarity between patients and healthy donors in age, gender and cell yields.

The authors reverse transcribed all of the isolated RNA, so sequencing captured expressed TCRB transcripts. Sequenced by immunoSEQ multiplex PCR; TCRdb stores in-frame clones only, minus some. The profile shows 350,000 or so clones, about 20% of them singletons. This CDR3 comprises 13 residues. Trimming stripped 0 bases from V and 8 bases from J, with 11 bases between. Germline V gene sequence: CDR1 LGHNA, CDR2 YNFKEQ. One heparinised draw of blood, averaging around 120 mL, came from each donor. This receptor was taken from a young woman in good health. The rearrangement uses TRBV4-2 and TRBJ2-7, with a possible D match to TRBD1 (5 bases). Sequences were obtained from naive CD4+ T cells from blood. The CDR3 region is CASSQEKDTKQYF. The CDR3 DNA sequence: TGTGCCAGCAGCCAAGAGAAGGACACGAAGCAGTACTTC.